The rows below give T cell receptor beta chains drawn from one sample of a study of sequential checkpoint blockade in melanoma. The assay was immunoSEQ multiplex PCR, and TCRdb's table has in-frame clones only and misses some. Here the sample spans approximately 5,000 clones, around a quarter being singletons. The specimen was tumor tissue (inferred from file names), collected from a patient given nivolumab and ipilimumab in sequence. The receptors shown here come from a human donor with melanoma. CDR3s include the opening cysteine and the closing phenylalanine or tryptophan. The D gene is left open where the match is weak. The size field is filled for only some rows; it gives once, few, many or a size class.

j_call d_call v_call clone_size cdr3_nt cdr3_aa
TRBJ1-3 TRBD1 TRBV6-8 . TGTGCCAGCAGTTACGGGACAGGGAGCTCTGGAAACACCATATATTTT CASSYGTGSSGNTIYF
TRBJ2-2 . TRBV11-3 many TGTGCCAGCAGCTTAATGGGGGTAACCGGGGAGCTGTTTTTT CASSLMGVTGELFF
TRBJ2-5 TRBD1 TRBV29-1 . TGCAGCGCTGTGACAGGGGTTGATGGGACCCAGTACTTC CSAVTGVDGTQYF
TRBJ1-1 . TRBV5-1 . TGCGCCAGCAGCTTAGGACAGTCGAACACTGAAGCTTTCTTT CASSLGQSNTEAFF
TRBJ2-2 TRBD2 TRBV6-8 few TGTGCCAGCAGTAACCCTCGAACTAGCGGGAGAACCGGGGAGCTGTTTTTT CASSNPRTSGRTGELFF
TRBJ1-1 TRBD1 TRBV19 . TGTGCCAGTAGTCCGGGGACAGGGGCGTCGAACACTGAAGCTTTCTTT CASSPGTGASNTEAFF
TRBJ1-6 . TRBV9 few TGTGCCAGCAGCGGCAGACACGGTAATTCACCCCTCCACTTT CASSGRHGNSPLHF
TRBJ2-5 . TRBV11-3 many TGTGCCAGCAGCGAAAAGGGACACAACCAAGAGACCCAGTACTTC CASSEKGHNQETQYF
TRBJ2-3 TRBD2 TRBV6-8 . TGTGCCAGCAGCGACAGGACATGGACTAGCGGGAGAGGGACAGATACGCAGTATTTT CASSDRTWTSGRGTDTQYF
TRBJ2-1 TRBD2 TRBV11-3 many TGTGCCAGCAGCCAAGCCGCCACTAGCGGGAGCTACAATGAGCAGTTCTTC CASSQAATSGSYNEQFF
TRBJ2-7 . TRBV28 few TGTGCCAGCAGTCCAGGGGACACGTCAACCTACGAGCAGTACTTC CASSPGDTSTYEQYF
TRBJ1-6 TRBD1 TRBV7-6 many TGTGCCAGCAGCTCGGGACAGGGCTATAATTCACCCCTCCACTTT CASSSGQGYNSPLHF
TRBJ2-7 . TRBV28 few TGTGCCAGCAGTTTGGGGGGTTTCGACGAGCAGTACTTC CASSLGGFDEQYF
TRBJ2-4 . TRBV30 . TGTGCCCTGACCCGGGACCCTATAGCCAAAAACATTCAGTACTTC CALTRDPIAKNIQYF
TRBJ2-1 TRBD2 TRBV6-8 few TGTGCCAGCATCGGGACTAGCGGGGGATACAATGAGCAGTTCTTC CASIGTSGGYNEQFF
TRBJ2-3 . TRBV6-8 . TGTGCCAGCAGTTACAACAGGTACACAGATACGCAGTATTTT CASSYNRYTDTQYF
TRBJ1-2 TRBD1 TRBV28 few TGTGCCAGCAGCCCAAGACAGGGAAGCTATGGCTACACCTTC CASSPRQGSYGYTF
TRBJ1-1 . TRBV6-8 . TGTGCCAGCAGTTCGCAGGGACGGACGAACACTGAAGCTTTCTTT CASSSQGRTNTEAFF
TRBJ2-5 . TRBV9 . TGTGCCAGCACTTACAGCGCGGAGACCCAGTACTTC CASTYSAETQYF
TRBJ1-2 . TRBV4-1 medium-sized TGCGCCAGCAGCCAAGATGGACGGGACCCCTATGGCTACACCTTC CASSQDGRDPYGYTF
TRBJ2-2 . TRBV11-3 many TGTGCCAGCAGCTACGGGACATCGCTCGGGGAGCTGTTTTTT CASSYGTSLGELFF
TRBJ2-5 TRBD1 TRBV15 . TGTGCCACCAGCAGAGAAGGGACAGGGGGCGAAGAGACCCAGTACTTC CATSREGTGGEETQYF
TRBJ2-1 . TRBV6-1 few TGTGCCAGCAGTGAAGGGTACAATGAGCAGTTCTTC CASSEGYNEQFF
TRBJ2-7 . TRBV7-5 many TGTGCCAGCAGCGACCGACTAGCGGGAGGGCCGGACTACGAGCAGTACTTC CASSDRLAGGPDYEQYF
TRBJ2-3 TRBD2 TRBV4-2 . TGTGCCAGCAGCCCAACAACCTCTAGCGGGAGGGCACGTAGGAGCACAGATACGCAGTATTTT CASSPTTSSGRARRSTDTQYF
TRBJ2-4 TRBD1 TRBV7-6 . TGTGCCAGCAACTCCCCGGGACAGGGAAACATTCAGTACTTC CASNSPGQGNIQYF
TRBJ2-7 TRBD2 TRBV10-3 . TGTGCCAGCGGGATTCTAGCGGGAGTTTCCTACGAGCAGTACTTC CASGILAGVSYEQYF
TRBJ2-2 TRBD1 TRBV6-8 . TGTGCCAGCAGTTACCCGACAGGGTTGAGCACCGGGGAGCTGTTTTTT CASSYPTGLSTGELFF
TRBJ2-7 TRBD1 TRBV10-2 once TGCGCCAGCAGTGAGTCCGGGACAGGGGCCTACGAGCAGTACTTC CASSESGTGAYEQYF
TRBJ2-1 . TRBV6-4 many TGTGCCAGCATGGGGCATGAGCAGTTCTTC CASMGHEQFF
TRBJ2-2 . TRBV6-8 . TGTGCCAGCACCCTTACAGGAACGAACACCGGGGAGCTGTTTTTT CASTLTGTNTGELFF
TRBJ1-2 TRBD1 TRBV6-8 . TGTGCCATCAGTGTTCAGGGGGTTCGGGACTATGGCTACACCTTC CAISVQGVRDYGYTF
TRBJ1-4 . TRBV6-8 few TGTGCCATCAGTAGGGCCTCTAATGAAAAACTGTTTTTT CAISRASNEKLFF
TRBJ1-1 . TRBV11-3 medium-sized TGTGCCAGCAGCTTGGGGGCACGAGGTACTGAAGCTTTCTTT CASSLGARGTEAFF
TRBJ1-4 . TRBV5-1 medium-sized TGCGCCAGCAGCTTGGCAGGGAATAATGAAAAACTGTTTTTT CASSLAGNNEKLFF
TRBJ2-1 TRBD1 TRBV11-3 . TGTGCCAGCAGCCGAGGGACAGGTAGGGTCGATGAGCAGTTCTTC CASSRGTGRVDEQFF
TRBJ2-5 . TRBV25-1 . TGTGCCAGCAGATCAAACAACCTAGTTTCGGAGTACTTC CASRSNNLVSEYF
TRBJ1-2 . TRBV15 . TGTGCCACCAGCAGAGATGGTCGGGTTGGCTATGGCTACACCTTC CATSRDGRVGYGYTF
TRBJ1-5 . TRBV25-1 few TGTGCCAGCAGTGCTTCGGGGAATCAGCCCCAGCATTTT CASSASGNQPQHF
TRBJ2-3 . TRBV12-5 . TGTGCTAGTGGTTTGCGGGTCGGGGATACGCAGTATTTT CASGLRVGDTQYF
TRBJ2-5 . TRBV9 medium-sized TGTGCCAGCAGCGGCGACAAAGAGACCCAGTACTTC CASSGDKETQYF
TRBJ1-3 TRBD1 TRBV19 . TGTGCCAGCTCAGGGACAGGGCCTGGAAACACCATATATTTT CASSGTGPGNTIYF
TRBJ2-7 . TRBV6-8 many TGTGCCAGCAGTTATAGGACAGCGTCCTACGAGCAGTACTTC CASSYRTASYEQYF
TRBJ2-5 . TRBV5-1 . TGCGCCAGCAGGCCGGGGGCAGCATGGCAAGAGACCCAGTACTTC CASRPGAAWQETQYF